The entry below gives a single T cell receptor (beta chain) sequence along with its context. Its specificity is not known. Germline-derived CDR1 and CDR2 are SQVTM and ANQGSEA. After removal of 7 bases from V and 6 bases from J, the junction contained 13 bases not matched to a gene. CDR3 size: 14 residues. These data belong to a study of Graves' ophthalmopathy and Graves' hyperthyroidism. Amplified TCR beta CDR3 regions were obtained using RNA transcripts as template. The library came from an HTBI-primed first-round RT-PCR and a second-round multiplex PCR. MiXCR, applied by TCRdb to the multiplex PCR reads, yields one record per CDR3 protein. The sample lists hundreds of thousands of distinct CDR3 sequences, 40% occurring once. Patients were diagnosed from clinical symptoms, serum thyroxine, TRAb, thyroid ultrasound and orbital computed tomography. PBMCs originated in about 9.8 ml of fresh peripheral blood.

Broader study findings: The majority of expanded thyroid clonotypes above 0.001 frequency also occurred in blood.

This rearrangement joins TRBV29-1 to TRBJ2-5; 8 bases are shared with TRBD2. The sequencing input was peripheral blood. This TCR came from an adult man with Graves' ophthalmopathy. The CDR3 coding sequence is TGCAGCGCCCGGGGGGGCCAGGCTTCCCAGACCCAGTACTTC. It translates to CSARGGQASQTQYF.